Listed here are 15 T cell receptor beta chains from one sample, sequenced in a study of blood T cell repertoires in COVID-19. The table came from immunoSEQ multiplex PCR; TCRdb's copy has only in-frame clones and leaves some out. In the table there are 55,000 to 65,000 clones, roughly 91% of which are singletons. The sequencing input was peripheral blood. The receptors derive from a human donor in a cohort sampled during active COVID-19.

The gene calls are TRBV15 and TRBJ2-7; D perhaps matches TRBD1 (6 bases). Trimming shortened V by 5 bases and J by 3 bases, and 20 bases separated the two germline ends. The CDR3 runs 16 residues. The V gene's germline CDR1 is LNHNV and CDR2 YYDKDF (reference sequence). CDR3 region: CATSQDVNRANYEQYF. The CDR3 region has the DNA TGTGCCACCAGCCAAGACGTAAACAGGGCCAACTACGAGCAGTACTTC.

This clone came up once. The chain employs TRBV27 and TRBJ1-1, with D hard to call. The CDR3 has 14 residues. V dropped 4 bases and J dropped 1 base, with 10 bases sitting between them. From germline, CDR1 is MNHEY and CDR2 SMNVEV (reference sequence). The CDR3 is CASSWATANTEAFF. CDR3 DNA sequence: TGTGCCAGCAGTTGGGCCACGGCGAACACTGAAGCTTTCTTT.

This chain links TRBV6-2 or TRBV6-3 with TRBJ2-7; a possible D gene is TRBD1 (6 bases). Germline loops: CDR1 MNHEY, CDR2 SVGEGT. This CDR3 comprises 12 residues. V gave up 2 bases and J gave up 6 bases, with 8 bases separating them. Written as DNA, the CDR3 is TGTGCCAGCAGTTACGGCAGGGGCGAGCAGTACTTC. Translated: CASSYGRGEQYF.

V and J are TRBV24-1 and TRBJ1-5; D is perhaps TRBD1 (6 bases). Deletions cut 5 bases from V and 4 bases from J, with 14 bases between. The CDR3 is made up of 15 amino acids. Germline CDR1 KGHDR, CDR2 SFDVKD. CDR3 sequence: CATSATGRGNQPQHF. CDR3 DNA: TGTGCCACCAGTGCTACAGGGCGGGGGAATCAGCCCCAGCATTTT.

The V and J genes are TRBV27 and TRBJ2-2; D gene uncertain. The V end was cut by 5 bases, the J end by 5 bases, with 15 bases between. There are 15 residues in the CDR3. CDR1 and CDR2 (germline): MNHEY, SMNVEV (reference sequence). The CDR3 DNA reads TGTGCCAGCAGTCCCTATGATAAGATAACCGGGGAGCTGTTTTTT. Translated: CASSPYDKITGELFF.

J is TRBJ2-1 and V is TRBV2; 10 bases are a match to TRBD2. Looked up from germline, CDR1 is SNHLY and CDR2 is FYNNEI. V trimming: 10 bases; J trimming: 2 bases; junction bases outside the gene matches: 5. The CDR3 contains 14 residues. CDR3 in DNA: TGTGCCACCTCGGGACTAGCGACCTACAATGAGCAGTTCTTC. Translated: CATSGLATYNEQFF.

The chain joins TRBV10-3 to TRBJ2-7; TRBD1 matches at 9 bases. Germline trimming cut 6 bases from V and 0 bases from J; bases unmatched to any gene: 9. The CDR3 totals 16 residues. Looked up from germline, CDR1 is ENHRY and CDR2 is SYGVKD. The CDR3 DNA follows: TGTGCCATCAGAGCTACAGGGGGCCCTAGCTCCTACGAGCAGTACTTC. It yields the protein CAIRATGGPSSYEQYF.

This chain joins TRBV11-2 and TRBJ1-1; TRBD1 is a possible D gene (5 bases). CDR1 and CDR2 from the germline V gene are SGHAT and FQNNGV. Trimming removed 1 base from V and 7 bases from J, with 10 bases in between. The CDR3 loop spans 13 amino acids. The CDR3 nucleotides read TGTGCCAGCAGCTTAGGACAGATGAATGAAGCTTTCTTT. It translates to CASSLGQMNEAFF.

The CDR3 coding sequence is TGTGCCAGCAAGCGAGCGGGCCCCTACGAGCAGTACTTC. The encoded protein is CASKRAGPYEQYF. V usage is TRBV28 and J usage is TRBJ2-7; D might be TRBD2 (6 bases). Germline lookup yields CDR1 MDHEN and CDR2 SYDVKM. Trimming pared 7 bases from V and 2 bases from J, leaving 12 bases between. This CDR3 is 13 amino acids long.

The V call is TRBV4-2, the J call TRBJ2-7; a weak D match, TRBD2 (6 bases). CDR3 length: 19 residues. V lost 1 base, J lost 3 bases, and 25 bases lay in between. Germline-derived CDR1 and CDR2 are LGHNA and YNFKEQ. In DNA form, the CDR3 reads TGTGCCAGCAGCCAAGCCCAGGGTGCATGGGTAACTAGCTTCTACGAGCAGTACTTC. It encodes CASSQAQGAWVTSFYEQYF.

This clone was seen just once. The rearrangement links TRBV5-6 to TRBJ1-4; 7 nucleotides align to TRBD1. Germline lookup yields CDR1 SGHDT and CDR2 YYEEEE. V lost 4 bases, J lost 1 base, and 7 bases stayed unmatched. The CDR3 runs 16 residues. CDR3 DNA: TGTGCCAGCAGCCTTCGGACAGGACGAACTAATGAAAAACTGTTTTTT. Amino acids: CASSLRTGRTNEKLFF.

The chain couples TRBV27 to TRBJ2-3, with TRBD2 identical over 9 bases. This CDR3 has 19 residues. The V gene's germline CDR1 is MNHEY and CDR2 SMNVEV (reference sequence). V dropped 5 bases and J dropped 4; count of bases not matched to a gene: 19. The CDR3 region has the DNA TGTGCCAGCAGTCCCTACGCGGGGCGGGAGGGCGCCTGGGCAGATACGCAGTATTTT. This encodes CASSPYAGREGAWADTQYF.

This clone was observed a single time. This sequence joins TRBV4-1 and TRBJ2-2, with a tentative D call TRBD2 (5 bases). CDR1 MGHRA and CDR2 YSYEKL come from the germline V gene. CDR3 length equals 14 residues. With 1 base removed from V and 7 bases from J, the gap between germline ends came to 10 bases. The CDR3 protein is CASSQGGEGGELFF. CDR3 DNA: TGCGCCAGCAGCCAAGGCGGCGAGGGCGGGGAGCTGTTTTTT.

This chain uses TRBV11-3 with TRBJ2-3; 15 nucleotides agree with TRBD2. The CDR3 has 16 amino acids. V trimming: 5 bases; J trimming: 4 bases; junction bases outside the gene matches: 4. The germline CDR1 and CDR2 sequences are SGHNT and YENEEA. This chain's CDR3 is CASSAGTSGRSDTQYF. The CDR3 DNA reads as TGTGCCAGCAGCGCTGGGACTAGCGGGAGGTCAGATACGCAGTATTTT.

The rearrangement uses TRBV5-1 and TRBJ2-3; no definite D call. The germline V gene encodes CDR1 SGHRS and CDR2 YFSETQ. V was pared by 5 bases and J by 2 bases, with 6 bases between. The length of the CDR3 is 12 residues. For the CDR3, the DNA is TGCGCCAGCAGAGACTCCACAGATACGCAGTATTTT. This translates into CASRDSTDTQYF. The whole variable domain, filled in from reference TRBV5-1 and TRBJ2-3, reads KAGVTQTPRYLIKTRGQQVTLSCSPISGHRSVSWYQQTPGQGLQFLFEYFSETQRNKGNFPGRFSGRQFSNSRSEMNVSTLELGDSALYLCASRDSTDTQYFGPGTRLTVL.